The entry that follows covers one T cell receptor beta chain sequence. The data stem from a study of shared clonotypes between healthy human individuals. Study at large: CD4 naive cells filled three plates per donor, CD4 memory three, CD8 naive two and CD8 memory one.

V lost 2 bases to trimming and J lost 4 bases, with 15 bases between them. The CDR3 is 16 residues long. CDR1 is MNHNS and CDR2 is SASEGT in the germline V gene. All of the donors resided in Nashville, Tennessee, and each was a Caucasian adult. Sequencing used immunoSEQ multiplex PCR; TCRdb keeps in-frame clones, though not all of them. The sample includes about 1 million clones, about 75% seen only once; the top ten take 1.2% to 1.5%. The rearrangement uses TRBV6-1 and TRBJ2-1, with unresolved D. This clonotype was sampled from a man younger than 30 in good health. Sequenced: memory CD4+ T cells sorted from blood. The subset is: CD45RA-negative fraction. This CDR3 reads CASSERLPLSYNEQFF. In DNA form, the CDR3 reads TGTGCCAGCAGTGAAAGGCTACCCTTAAGTTACAATGAGCAGTTCTTC.